This T cell receptor beta chain was found in a study of glioma-infiltrating T cells. Amplification of TCR alpha and beta CDR3 regions from RNA used iRepertoire nested multiplex PCR. Tissue mRNA or PBMC total RNA, roughly 85-450 ng, went into one-step reverse transcription and amplification. TCRdb reprocessed the multiplex PCR reads with MiXCR, giving one entry per CDR3 protein. The sample includes under 150,000 distinct CDR3 sequences, approximately 39% seen only once; the top ten take roughly 20%. The CDR3 consists of 13 residues. Germline V CDR1 and CDR2: MNHNS, SASEGT. Trimming left V 1 base short and J 16 bases short, with 14 bases between. A word on this clonotype: A much bigger clone sits one base away, suggesting this may be a read error.

The source material was glioma tissue, nonneoplastic brain tissue, or PBMCs (not recorded which). The receptor comes from a human donor with low-grade glioma or glioblastoma, undergoing nonglioma brain surgery, or in good health (not recorded which). The rearrangement uses TRBV6-1 and TRBJ1-6; TRBD1 might be the D (5 bases). Written as DNA, the CDR3 is TGTGCCAGCAGTGAAGAGCCCACGAAGGGGCTCCACTTT. Its translation is CASSEEPTKGLHF.